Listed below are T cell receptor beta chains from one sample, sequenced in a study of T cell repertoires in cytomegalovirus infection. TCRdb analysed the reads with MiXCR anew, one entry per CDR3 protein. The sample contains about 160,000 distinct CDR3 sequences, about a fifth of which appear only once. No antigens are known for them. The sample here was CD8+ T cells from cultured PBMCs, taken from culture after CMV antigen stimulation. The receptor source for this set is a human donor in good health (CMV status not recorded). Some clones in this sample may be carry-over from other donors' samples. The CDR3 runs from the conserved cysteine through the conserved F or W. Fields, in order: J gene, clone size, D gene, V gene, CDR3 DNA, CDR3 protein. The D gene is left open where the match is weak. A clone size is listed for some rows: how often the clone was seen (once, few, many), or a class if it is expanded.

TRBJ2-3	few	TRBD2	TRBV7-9	TGTGCCAGCAGCCTCCGGGGGGGTGATGCTGAGTATTTT	CASSLRGGDAEYF
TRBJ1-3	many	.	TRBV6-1	TGTGCCAGCAGTGAAGAGGGGATGACTGGAAACACCATATATTTT	CASSEEGMTGNTIYF
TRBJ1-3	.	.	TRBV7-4	TGTGCCAGCAACCCCGGACTACGCCCTGGAAACACCATATATTTT	CASNPGLRPGNTIYF
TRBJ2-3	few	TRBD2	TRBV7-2	TGTGCCAGCAGCCCTCCTAGCCCTCTTCTAGCGGGGGCCTTCACAGATACGCAGTATTTT	CASSPPSPLLAGAFTDTQYF
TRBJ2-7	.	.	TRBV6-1	TGTGCCAGCAGTGAAGGCCTGTACTACGAGCAGTACTTC	CASSEGLYYEQYF
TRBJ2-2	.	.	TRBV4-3	TGCGCCAGCAGCCAACAAGCGGGTGCTAACACCGGGGAGCTGTTTTTT	CASSQQAGANTGELFF
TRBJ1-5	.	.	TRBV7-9	TGTGCCAGCAGCCCCGGTTTCAATCAGCCCCAGCATTTT	CASSPGFNQPQHF
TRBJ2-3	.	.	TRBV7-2	TGTGCCAGCGCGCTCCAGGAGGGGGGGCCCACAGATACGCAGTATTTT	CASALQEGGPTDTQYF
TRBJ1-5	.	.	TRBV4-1	TGCGCCAGCAGCCAAGTCCCCCTAGGACAGCCCCAGCATTTT	CASSQVPLGQPQHF
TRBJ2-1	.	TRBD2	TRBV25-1	TGTGCCAGCAGTGCGGCTAGCGGCAATGAGCAGTTCTTC	CASSAASGNEQFF
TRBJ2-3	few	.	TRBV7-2	TGTGCCAGCAGCTTAGGGCAGGCCGTGGCAGATACGCAGTATTTT	CASSLGQAVADTQYF
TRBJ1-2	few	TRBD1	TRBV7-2	TGTGCCAGCAGCAGACAGGGGGCGGGAGGCTACACCTTC	CASSRQGAGGYTF
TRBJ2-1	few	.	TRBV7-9	TGTGCCAGCAGCTTAGTCTACGGGAGCTCCTACAATGAGCAGTTCTTC	CASSLVYGSSYNEQFF
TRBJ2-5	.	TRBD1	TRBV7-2	TGTGCCAGCAGCTTTCCGACAGGGGGATCCCAAGAGACCCAGTACTTC	CASSFPTGGSQETQYF
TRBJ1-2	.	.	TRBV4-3	TGCGCCAGCAGCCAGGGCGGGGGCGGATATGGCTACACCTTC	CASSQGGGGYGYTF
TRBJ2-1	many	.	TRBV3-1	TGTGCCAGCAGCCAAGACAGCGGAAGCTACAATGAGCAGTTCTTC	CASSQDSGSYNEQFF
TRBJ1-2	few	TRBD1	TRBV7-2	TGTGCCAGCAGCTACCGGGACAGGGGTGTAGTAATGGGCTACACCTTC	CASSYRDRGVVMGYTF
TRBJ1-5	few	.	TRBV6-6	TGTGCCAGCAGTGACCCCAGTAGGGATAGCAATCAGCCCCAGAATTTT	CASSDPSRDSNQPQNF
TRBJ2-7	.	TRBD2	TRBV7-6	TGTGCCAGCAGCGGTAGCGGGAAACTATACGAGCAGTACTTC	CASSGSGKLYEQYF
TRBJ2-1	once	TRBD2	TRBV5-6	TGTGCCAGCAGCCCCGCGGGGGAAAATCCTAACAATGAGCAGTTCTTC	CASSPAGENPNNEQFF
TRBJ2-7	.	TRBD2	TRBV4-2	TGTGCCAGCAGCCAAGACGTATTTACGGGGACTAGCGGCGAGCAGTACTTC	CASSQDVFTGTSGEQYF
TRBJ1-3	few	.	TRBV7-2	TGTGCCAGCAGCTTATCGAACGGATTCTCTGGAAACACCATATATTTT	CASSLSNGFSGNTIYF
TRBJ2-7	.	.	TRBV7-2	TGTGCCAGCAGCTCGACAGCCTACGAGCAGTACTTC	CASSSTAYEQYF
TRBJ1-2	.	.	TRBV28	TGTGCCAGCAGTTTATCTGCTAACTATGGCTACACCTTC	CASSLSANYGYTF
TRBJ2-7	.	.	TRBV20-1	TGCAGTGCTAGTTCGGGGGTGGTATACGAGCAGTACTTC	CSASSGVVYEQYF
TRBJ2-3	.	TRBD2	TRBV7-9	TGTGCCAGCAGCTTAGTTGCTAGCGGGGCCGCAGATACGCAGTATTTT	CASSLVASGAADTQYF
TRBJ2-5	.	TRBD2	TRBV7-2	TGTGCCAGCAGCGGCGGGGGGGCCGGGGAGACCCAGTACTTC	CASSGGGAGETQYF
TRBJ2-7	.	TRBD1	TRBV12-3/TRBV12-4	TGTGCCAGCAGTCAAGACAGGGAGTGGTTCTACGAGCAGTACTTC	CASSQDREWFYEQYF
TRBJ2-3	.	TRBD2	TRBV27	TGTGCCAGCAGTTTGCGGCTAGCGGGGGCCGGAGCGGTACCAGATACGCAGTATTTT	CASSLRLAGAGAVPDTQYF
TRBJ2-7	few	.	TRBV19	TGTGCCAGTAGTGGAGATACCTACTACGAGCAGTACTTC	CASSGDTYYEQYF
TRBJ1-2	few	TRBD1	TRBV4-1	TGCGCCAGCAGCCAAGAAACAGGGGCCCTATTTAATAATGGCTACACCTTC	CASSQETGALFNNGYTF